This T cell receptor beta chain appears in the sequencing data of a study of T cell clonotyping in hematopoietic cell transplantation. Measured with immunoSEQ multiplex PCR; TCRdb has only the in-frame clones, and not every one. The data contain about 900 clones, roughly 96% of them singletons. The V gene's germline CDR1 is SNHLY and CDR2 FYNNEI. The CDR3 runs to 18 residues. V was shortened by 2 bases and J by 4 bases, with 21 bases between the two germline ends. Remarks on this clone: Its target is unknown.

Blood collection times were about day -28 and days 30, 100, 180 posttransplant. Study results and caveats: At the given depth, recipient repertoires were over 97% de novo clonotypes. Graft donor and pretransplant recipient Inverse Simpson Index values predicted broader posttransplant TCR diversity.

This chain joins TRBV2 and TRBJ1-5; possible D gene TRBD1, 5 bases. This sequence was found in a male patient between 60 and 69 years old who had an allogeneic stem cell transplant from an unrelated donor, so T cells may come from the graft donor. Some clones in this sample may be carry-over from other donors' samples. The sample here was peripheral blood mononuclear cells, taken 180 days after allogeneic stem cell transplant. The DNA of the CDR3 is TGTGCCAGCAGTGAATTACGGCCGGGGGAGGTTGGAAATCAGCCCCAGCATTTT. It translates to CASSELRPGEVGNQPQHF.